This T cell receptor (beta chain) was sequenced during a study of blood T cells in healthy people across ages. Germline V lookup: CDR1 DFQATT, CDR2 SNEGSKA (reference sequence). J lost 4 bases, V lost 6 bases, and 6 bases had no gene match. The CDR3 has 15 amino acids. The authors ran a second PCR of about 6 to 11 cycles using a sample-barcoded 5' primer and a J-beta primer mix. TCRdb re-called the 5' RACE reads with MiXCR, one entry per CDR3 protein. This table holds some 800,000 distinct CDR3 sequences, 20% to 25% found once. This clonotype turned up a few times. Isolation per sample recovered at least 6 million PBMCs. These records were also assigned to another study, of T cells of mothers and their children. That source adds: Slightly higher overlap, not significant, was seen in related mother-child pairs than in unrelated pairs.

The V gene is TRBV20-1, the J gene TRBJ2-5, with 15 positions matching TRBD2. The source of this sequence is a boy younger than 18 in good health. Sequenced input: blood. CDR3 loop: CSAGTSGGRGETQYF. The CDR3 DNA sequence: TGCAGTGCGGGGACTAGCGGGGGGCGGGGAGAGACCCAGTACTTC.